The clone carrying this TCR beta chain was detected a few times. This specimen comes from a study of response to subunit inactivated influenza vaccine. TCRdb ran MiXCR on the RT-PCR reads and lists one entry per CDR3 protein. Among some 600,000 distinct CDR3 sequences, less than 15% were seen once, and the ten largest hold approximately 7.6%. The CDR3 totals 13 residues. Germline V gene lookup returns CDR1 MNHNY and CDR2 SVGAGI (reference sequence). The V end was cut by 6 bases, the J end by 8 bases, with 14 bases between. The receptor was derived from a man aged 45-65 years who received an inactivated influenza vaccine. The chain carries TRBV6-6 and TRBJ2-1; D may correspond to TRBD1 or TRBD2 (5 bases each). The sequences come from PBMCs from blood, collected less than 15 days before vaccination. In nucleotides, the CDR3 is TGTGCCAGCAGCAAACCAGGGAGTGATGAGCAGTTCTTC. As protein: CASSKPGSDEQFF.